The 32 T cell receptor beta chains below all came from one sample that was sequenced in a study of T cell responses to AZD1222 COVID-19 vaccine (TCRdb year 2021). Library preparation used the immunoSEQ multiplex PCR assay. TCRdb provides this immuneACCESS table in a form limited to in-frame rearrangements. Some clones are lacking; in checked studies, under half of them reflect an unresolved V gene, and why the rest are absent is not known. Across this sample there are 130,000 to 150,000 clones, with approximately 90% seen only once. Together, the top ten hold approximately 3% of the sample. The time point label here, explained by the study, means: baseline before first vaccination. Sequencing used peripheral blood, obtained on day 0 of AZD1222 vaccination. These receptors originate from an adult in good health.

The chain has TRBV7-2 and TRBJ2-2, with D possibly matching TRBD1 (5 bases). V was pared by 3 bases and J by 8 bases, with 10 bases between. Germline CDR1 and CDR2: SGHTA and FQGNSA. The CDR3 runs 13 residues. The CDR3 coding sequence is TGTGCCAGCAGCTTTCAGGGAAGGGGGGAGCTGTTTTTT. Translation gives CASSFQGRGELFF.

The V call is TRBV7-6, the J call TRBJ2-1; a weak D match, TRBD1 (5 bases). The germline V and J ends were trimmed by 1 base and 4 bases, with 11 bases remaining between them. CDR3 length equals 15 residues. Germline loops: CDR1 SGHVS, CDR2 FNYEAQ. This CDR3 reads CASSLVTERYNEQFF. The CDR3 DNA follows: TGTGCCAGCAGCTTAGTGACAGAGCGATACAATGAGCAGTTCTTC.

The CDR3 here is CASNQMGADTQYF. The CDR3 DNA is TGTGCCAGCAACCAGATGGGCGCAGATACGCAGTATTTT. This chain joins TRBV27 and TRBJ2-3; D ambiguous. Trimming left V 7 bases short and J 4 bases short, with 12 bases between. Germline CDR1 reads MNHEY; CDR2 reads SMNVEV (reference sequence). This CDR3 contains 13 residues.

The chain employs TRBV5-6 and TRBJ1-1; D remains ambiguous. Germline loops: CDR1 SGHDT, CDR2 YYEEEE. This CDR3 has 15 residues. Between the trimmed V and J ends, which lost 0 bases and 1 base, there was a span of 10 bases. DNA of the CDR3: TGTGCCAGCAGCTTGGTAAGGGCAGGGAACACTGAAGCTTTCTTT. This translates into CASSLVRAGNTEAFF.

The rearrangement uses TRBV9 and TRBJ2-1; TRBD2 agrees at 8 bases. The germline V gene has CDR1 SGDLS and CDR2 YYNGEE. The CDR3 runs 16 residues. J was trimmed by 5 bases and V by 1 base; bases with no gene match: 8. The CDR3 is CASSVFTGGLHNEQFF. In DNA, the CDR3 is TGTGCCAGCAGCGTATTCACGGGGGGGCTTCACAATGAGCAGTTCTTC. The entire variable domain, with the rest obtained from reference TRBV9 and TRBJ2-1, is as follows: DSGVTQTPKHLITATGQRVTLRCSPRSGDLSVYWYQQSLDQGLQFLIQYYNGEERAKGNILERFSAQQFPDLHSELNLSSLELGDSALYFCASSVFTGGLHNEQFFGPGTRLTVL.

V usage is TRBV19 and J usage is TRBJ1-1; D may be TRBD1 (5 bases). Deletions cut 8 bases from V and 11 bases from J, with 12 bases between. The germline gives CDR1 LNHDA, CDR2 SQIVND (reference sequence). The CDR3 has 10 residues. In DNA form, the CDR3 reads TGTGCCAGTGGGGGGTTGAGGGCTTTCTTT. Translating gives CASGGLRAFF.

The V gene is TRBV19, the J gene TRBJ1-5; a weak D match, TRBD1 (5 bases). CDR3 length: 13 amino acids. Trimming took off 4 bases at V and 7 bases at J, with 11 bases between the two ends. From germline, CDR1 is LNHDA and CDR2 SQIVND (reference sequence). The CDR3 protein is CASSRIRGQPQHF. The CDR3, as DNA: TGTGCCAGTAGTAGGATAAGGGGACAGCCCCAGCATTTT. The full variable domain, in which reference TRBV19 and TRBJ1-5 provide the parts outside the CDR3, is DGGITQSPKYLFRKEGQNVTLSCEQNLNHDAMYWYRQDPGQGLRLIYYSQIVNDFQKGDIAEGYSVSREKKESFPLTVTSAQKNPTAFYLCASSRIRGQPQHFGDGTRLSIL.

The chain is built from TRBV5-8 and TRBJ1-4; D uncertain. Trimming took off 0 bases at V and 4 bases at J, with 13 bases between the two ends. Germline CDR1 and CDR2: SGHTS and YDEGEE. This CDR3 is 16 amino acids long. CDR3 DNA: TGTGCCAGCAGCTTGGAGGTTTGGTCTCGTAATGAAAAACTGTTTTTT. The encoded protein is CASSLEVWSRNEKLFF.

The genes are TRBV6-6 and TRBJ2-4, with 7 bases aligning to TRBD1. The CDR3 is 15 residues long. Germline-derived CDR1 and CDR2 are MNHNY and SVGAGI (reference sequence). V lost 5 bases to trimming and J lost 0 bases; unmatched junction nucleotides: 4. CDR3 region: CASSNRGPAKNIQYF. The CDR3 nucleotides read TGTGCCAGCAGTAACAGGGGTCCAGCCAAAAACATTCAGTACTTC.

Comments on this clone: Other DNA sequences from this sample encode an identical CDR3 as well. The chain recombines TRBV2 with TRBJ1-2, with TRBD1 matching 8 bases. The CDR3 extends over 13 amino acids. From germline, CDR1 is SNHLY and CDR2 FYNNEI. V lost 4 bases, J lost 2 bases, and 0 bases stayed unmatched. As DNA, the CDR3 is TGTGCCAGCAGTGGGGACAGGAACTATGGCTACACCTTC. This sequence encodes CASSGDRNYGYTF.

Only one count was recorded for this clone. V usage is TRBV28 and J usage is TRBJ1-5; 8 bases fit TRBD1. The V gene end was trimmed by 6 bases and the J gene end by 7 bases; junction bases not matched to a gene: 17. The germline gives CDR1 MDHEN, CDR2 SYDVKM. The CDR3 totals 17 residues. DNA for the CDR3: TGTGCCAGCAGAACTCCTTCCAACAGGGGGACAACGCAGCCCCAGCATTTT. Translated, it gives CASRTPSNRGTTQPQHF.

The V and J genes are TRBV11-3 and TRBJ2-1, with 10 bases aligning to TRBD2. The ends lost 5 bases at V and 3 bases at J; junction bases unmatched: 7. Germline V lookup: CDR1 SGHNT, CDR2 YENEEA. The CDR3 spans 16 residues. The CDR3 DNA sequence: TGTGCCAGCAGCCCTGGACTAGCGGACCTCTACAATGAGCAGTTCTTC. Translation: CASSPGLADLYNEQFF.

V usage is TRBV3-1 (or the pseudogene TRBV3-2) and J usage is TRBJ2-7, with TRBD2 matching 11 bases. From germline, CDR1 is LGHDT and CDR2 YNNKEL (reference sequence). CDR3 size: 14 residues. The ends lost 4 bases at V and 6 bases at J; junction bases unmatched: 5. The CDR3 is CASSPWLAGGEQYF. In DNA, the CDR3 is TGTGCCAGCAGCCCGTGGCTAGCGGGGGGCGAGCAGTACTTC.

The chain employs TRBV4-1 and TRBJ1-2, with 7 bases that match TRBD1. The ends lost 0 bases at V and 8 bases at J; junction bases unmatched: 6. Germline assignment: CDR1 MGHRA and CDR2 YSYEKL. This CDR3 is built from 14 residues. As DNA, the CDR3 is TGCGCCAGCAGCCAAGAAACGACAGGGATCGGCTACACCTTC. It translates to CASSQETTGIGYTF.

The rearrangement uses TRBV28 and TRBJ2-6; D is undetermined. V lost 1 base to trimming and J lost 0 bases, with 4 bases between them. The germline CDR1 and CDR2 sequences are MDHEN and SYDVKM. This CDR3 is built from 15 residues. The CDR3 DNA sequence: TGTGCCAGCAGTTTATTCTCCTCTGGGGCCAACGTCCTGACTTTC. It yields the protein CASSLFSSGANVLTF.

This clone has a handful of counts. V is TRBV5-4 and J is TRBJ1-2, with D perhaps TRBD1 (5 bases). Germline loops: CDR1 SGHNT, CDR2 YYREEE (reference sequence). The CDR3 has 13 amino acids. Trimming cost V 0 bases and J 12 bases, with 15 bases left between them. The CDR3 loop reads CASSLAGFEGDTF. CDR3 DNA: TGTGCCAGCAGCTTGGCGGGGTTTGAAGGGGACACCTTC.

V and J are TRBV5-6 and TRBJ2-1; D possibly uses TRBD1 or TRBD2 (5 bases each). CDR1 and CDR2 (germline): SGHDT, YYEEEE. This CDR3 contains 16 residues. Trimming stripped 4 bases from V and 7 bases from J, with 21 bases between. The CDR3 sequence: CASSRGPGRSGNEQFF. CDR3 DNA sequence: TGTGCCAGCAGCCGAGGGCCGGGGCGAAGTGGGAATGAGCAGTTCTTC. Based on the CDR3 plus reference TRBV5-6 and TRBJ2-1, the full variable domain is DAGVTQSPTHLIKTRGQQVTLRCSPKSGHDTVSWYQQALGQGPQFIFQYYEEEERQRGNFPDRFSGHQFPNYSSELNVNALLLGDSALYLCASSRGPGRSGNEQFFGPGTRLTVL.

V is TRBV24-1 and J is TRBJ2-7; 10 nucleotides align to TRBD1. CDR1 KGHDR and CDR2 SFDVKD come from the germline V gene. J lost 2 bases, V lost 5 bases, and 5 bases had no gene match. The CDR3 contains 15 residues. CDR3 nucleotides: TGTGCCACCAGTGGGGACAGGGGAGATCCCTACGAGCAGTACTTC. This sequence encodes CATSGDRGDPYEQYF.

The V gene is TRBV18, the J gene TRBJ1-4; a possible D gene is TRBD1 (6 bases). The CDR3 covers 16 residues. Trimming removed 4 bases from V and 4 bases from J, with 16 bases in between. The germline V gene encodes CDR1 KGHSH and CDR2 LQKENI. CDR3 DNA sequence: TGTGCCAGCTCACTAAATCGACAGGTCGATAATGAAAAACTGTTTTTT. It codes for CASSLNRQVDNEKLFF.

The chain combines TRBV30 with TRBJ1-1; D is uncertain. Germline values: CDR1 GTSNPN, CDR2 SVGIG (reference sequence). The CDR3 extends over 14 amino acids. V lost 5 bases, J lost 3 bases, and 16 bases lay in between. CDR3 nucleotide sequence: TGTGCCTGGTCCCCCGGTCGACGGGACACTGAAGCTTTCTTT. Translated: CAWSPGRRDTEAFF.

This rearrangement joins TRBV27 to TRBJ2-1; 8 nucleotides line up with TRBD1. Trimming at V came to 5 bases and at J to 5 bases, leaving 11 bases not matched to a gene. CDR3 length equals 16 residues. Germline V CDR1 and CDR2: MNHEY, SMNVEV (reference sequence). This CDR3 reads CASSPIPGQEDNEQFF. CDR3 bases: TGTGCCAGCAGTCCAATACCGGGACAGGAGGACAATGAGCAGTTCTTC.

V usage is TRBV27 and J usage is TRBJ1-1; D is ambiguous. The V gene lost 0 bases and the J gene lost 5 bases, with 7 bases spanning the gap. Looked up from germline, CDR1 is MNHEY and CDR2 is SMNVEV (reference sequence). The CDR3 is 13 residues long. CDR3 region: CASSLSRMTEAFF. The CDR3 bases are TGTGCCAGCAGTTTATCAAGAATGACTGAAGCTTTCTTT.

The genes are TRBV12-3 or TRBV12-4 and TRBJ2-1; TRBD1 or TRBD2 may be the D gene (5 bases each). Trimming shortened V by 3 bases and J by 7 bases, and 7 bases separated the two germline ends. This CDR3 region has 12 residues. CDR3: CASSFGGNEQFF. CDR3 in DNA: TGTGCCAGCAGTTTTGGGGGAAATGAGCAGTTCTTC.

V gene TRBV7-9 combines with J gene TRBJ2-1, with 10 bases identical to TRBD2. The trim removed 11 bases at V and 4 bases at J, leaving 11 bases unmatched. Germline V gives CDR1 SEHNR, CDR2 FQNEAQ (reference sequence). CDR3 size: 15 residues. The CDR3 coding sequence is TGTGCCCTACACGGGGAGCGGGAGGGTTACAATGAGCAGTTCTTC. Translating it yields CALHGEREGYNEQFF.

The rearrangement uses TRBV21-1 and TRBJ2-5. TRBV21-1 constitutes a pseudogene. The CDR3 is 12 amino acids. This CDR3 is CASSKGQETQYF. The DNA of the CDR3 is TGTGCCAGCAGCAAAGGGCAAGAGACCCAGTACTTC.

The chain recombines TRBV19 with TRBJ2-2; 13 bases match TRBD2. Per germline, CDR1 LNHDA and CDR2 SQIVND (reference sequence). CDR3 length: 16 amino acids. V lost 5 bases, J lost 6 bases, and 6 bases stayed unmatched. CDR3 nucleotide sequence: TGTGCCAGTAGTCCTACGACTAGCGGGGGGCCCGGGGAGCTGTTTTTT. Its translation is CASSPTTSGGPGELFF.

The table lists this clone with a few counts. This chain connects TRBV25-1 to TRBJ2-6; D gene unclear. Germline loops: CDR1 MGHDK, CDR2 SYGVNS. The V end was cut by 7 bases, the J end by 0 bases, with 10 bases between. The CDR3 length is 15 residues. The DNA for the CDR3 is TGTGCCAGCACGCGCAGCGCCTCTGGGGCCAACGTCCTGACTTTC. It yields the protein CASTRSASGANVLTF.

The CDR3 DNA reads as TGTGCCAGCAGACGAGGCAGGGGAGACACTGAAGCTTTCTTT. It translates to CASRRGRGDTEAFF. The J gene is TRBJ1-1, the V gene TRBV7-9; TRBD1 might be the D (6 bases). Trimming removed 6 bases from V and 3 bases from J, with 14 bases in between. The CDR3 is 14 amino acids. CDR1 is SEHNR, CDR2 FQNEAQ, per germline (reference sequence).

The CDR3 coding sequence is TGTGCCAGCTCACCATTTAGGGTCGGGGAGTCTGGAAACACCATATATTTT. It codes for CASSPFRVGESGNTIYF. The rearrangement joins TRBV18 to TRBJ1-3; unclear D gene. The germline gives CDR1 KGHSH, CDR2 LQKENI. The CDR3 has 17 residues. V was pared by 2 bases and J by 1 base, with 15 bases between.

This sequence joins TRBV11-3 and TRBJ2-7, with 8 positions matching TRBD2. V gave up 1 base and J gave up 3 bases; unmatched junction bases: 11. The CDR3 runs to 17 residues. Per germline, CDR1 SGHNT and CDR2 YENEEA. CDR3 protein: CASSLVLTGGPIYEQYF. CDR3 nucleotides: TGTGCCAGCAGCTTAGTACTTACGGGAGGGCCAATCTACGAGCAGTACTTC.

This clone has a single count. The CDR3 DNA is TGTGCCAGCAGTCAGCGGGGGACTAGGAAGTACTTC. Translated, it gives CASSQRGTRKYF. This chain connects TRBV7-2 to TRBJ2-5, with 8 nucleotides matching TRBD2. The germline V gene has CDR1 SGHTA and CDR2 FQGNSA. V was clipped by 6 bases and J by 12 bases; unmatched bases: 9. The length of the CDR3 is 12 residues.

The gene calls are TRBV7-9 and TRBJ2-3; possibly TRBD2 for D (7 bases). The germline V gene encodes CDR1 SEHNR and CDR2 FQNEAQ (reference sequence). The CDR3 has 16 residues. The germline V and J ends were trimmed by 5 bases and 7 bases, with 22 bases remaining between them. The CDR3: CASSIVWGGALNTQYF. CDR3 DNA sequence: TGTGCCAGCAGCATCGTATGGGGGGGGGCTTTGAATACGCAGTATTTT.